This entry lists 10 T cell receptor beta chains sequenced from one sample in a study of blood T cell repertoires in COVID-19. The repertoire was sequenced with immunoSEQ multiplex PCR; TCRdb's copy has only in-frame clones and lacks some. In the table there are around 200,000 clones, 65% to 85% of which are singletons. Sequenced input: peripheral blood. These receptors originate from an elderly woman with acute or convalescent COVID-19.

The chain carries TRBV9 and TRBJ1-1, with TRBD1 matching 8 bases. Per the germline V gene, CDR1 is SGDLS and CDR2 is YYNGEE. The CDR3 runs to 15 residues. After removal of 2 bases from V and 6 bases from J, the junction contained 9 bases not matched to a gene. The CDR3 DNA follows: TGTGCCAGCAGCGTGGCAGGGGGCGTCGGGGCTGAAGCTTTCTTT. Amino acid sequence: CASSVAGGVGAEAFF.

The rearrangement uses TRBV28 and TRBJ2-2; 13 bases match TRBD2. This CDR3 contains 17 residues. From germline, CDR1 is MDHEN and CDR2 SYDVKM. After removal of 0 bases from V and 6 bases from J, the junction contained 4 bases not matched to a gene. CDR3 nucleotide sequence: TGTGCCAGCAGTTTATGGAGACTAGCGGGAGGTCCCGGGGAGCTGTTTTTT. Translation gives CASSLWRLAGGPGELFF. Looking up the rest from reference TRBV28 and TRBJ2-2 gives the full variable domain: DVKVTQSSRYLVKRTGEKVFLECVQDMDHENMFWYRQDPGLGLRLIYFSYDVKMKEKGDIPEGYSVSREKKERFSLILESASTNQTSMYLCASSLWRLAGGPGELFFGEGSRLTVL.

The CDR3 reads CASRFRNTEAFF. For the CDR3, the DNA is TGTGCCAGTAGATTCAGGAACACTGAAGCTTTCTTT. V is TRBV19 and J is TRBJ1-1, with D hard to call. Germline loops: CDR1 LNHDA, CDR2 SQIVND (reference sequence). CDR3 length: 12 residues. Trimming stripped 6 bases from V and 1 base from J, with 6 bases between.

The chain uses TRBV10-1 and TRBJ2-5; 7 bases are shared with TRBD2. The CDR3 sequence is 17 residues long. V lost 3 bases, J lost 5 bases, and 15 bases stayed unmatched. Germline loops: CDR1 WNHNN, CDR2 SYGVQD (reference sequence). The CDR3 spells CASSETPYAGDPETQYF. The CDR3 DNA sequence: TGCGCCAGCAGTGAAACCCCTTATGCGGGAGACCCTGAGACCCAGTACTTC.

The genes are TRBV7-3 and TRBJ2-3, with D possibly matching TRBD2 (5 bases). Germline assignment: CDR1 SGHTA and CDR2 FQGTGA. The CDR3 consists of 13 residues. V lost 3 bases to trimming and J lost 6 bases, with 10 bases between them. CDR3 sequence: CASSLVPSDTQYF. The CDR3 nucleotides are TGTGCCAGCAGCTTGGTCCCTAGCGATACGCAGTATTTT.

This chain links TRBV6-2 or TRBV6-3 with TRBJ1-6; the match to TRBD1 covers 10 bases. Unmatched junction bases numbered 10, after V lost 5 bases and J lost 9 bases. Germline-derived CDR1 and CDR2 are MNHEY and SVGEGT. The CDR3 sequence is 16 residues long. This chain's CDR3 is CASSSPPGQGSSPLHF. The CDR3 bases are TGTGCCAGCAGTAGTCCCCCGGGACAGGGGTCTTCACCCCTCCACTTT.

This clone was observed a few times. V usage is TRBV3-1 (or the pseudogene TRBV3-2) and J usage is TRBJ2-2, with 10 bases lining up with TRBD2. The CDR3 covers 19 residues. The junction had 8 bases not matched to a gene; V was cut back by 0 bases and J by 1 base. Germline lookup yields CDR1 LGHDT and CDR2 YNNKEL (reference sequence). The CDR3 DNA reads TGTGCCAGCAGCCAAGATCCTCTTGCTAGCGGGAGGAACACCGGGGAGCTGTTTTTT. It encodes CASSQDPLASGRNTGELFF.

The chain joins TRBV3-1 (or the pseudogene TRBV3-2) to TRBJ2-3; D perhaps matches TRBD2 (6 bases). The CDR3 consists of 15 residues. Trimming removed 4 bases from V and 4 bases from J, with 15 bases in between. Germline V lookup: CDR1 LGHDT, CDR2 YNNKEL (reference sequence). DNA of the CDR3: TGTGCCAGCAGCCCTCTAGCGTACGACGCAGATACGCAGTATTTT. Amino acid sequence: CASSPLAYDADTQYF.

The rearrangement links TRBV7-2 to TRBJ2-7; D call uncertain. The CDR3 sequence is 14 residues long. Germline V gene data show CDR1 as SGHTA and CDR2 as FQGNSA. Trimming pared 5 bases from V and 4 bases from J, leaving 15 bases between. The CDR3 sequence: CASSTYTVTYEQYF. Here the CDR3 DNA reads TGTGCCAGCAGCACCTACACGGTGACTTACGAGCAGTACTTC.

This clone appeared a single time. The CDR3 nucleotides are TGTGCCAGCAGTTACGCGGAGGTGAACACTGAAGCTTTCTTT. It encodes CASSYAEVNTEAFF. V is TRBV6-6 and J is TRBJ1-1; no clear D gene. The CDR3 has 14 residues. V lost 2 bases and J 0 bases, leaving 7 bases between the germline ends. The germline gives CDR1 MNHNY, CDR2 SVGAGI (reference sequence).